The clone carrying this T cell receptor beta chain has more than one count but fewer than ten. The antigen is unknown. Germline loops: CDR1 SEHNR, CDR2 FQNEAQ (reference sequence). Trimming removed 1 base at V and 5 bases at J, with 6 bases between. The CDR3 loop spans 13 amino acids. For the second PCR, which ran for roughly 7 to 11 cycles, a sample-barcoded 5' primer and a J-beta primer mix were used. MiXCR, applied by TCRdb to the 5' RACE reads, yields one record per CDR3 protein. The sample carries around 1,900,000 distinct CDR3 sequences, around 42% recorded once. This entry is derived from a study of blood T cells in healthy people across ages. Study-level results: Per million T cells, TCR beta diversity dropped roughly linearly as age increased. Higher diversity, along with more naive CD4+ cells, distinguished long-lived donors from aged donors.

Sequencing was performed on blood. The clonotype was recovered from a human donor in good health. V and J are TRBV7-9 and TRBJ2-4; no clear D. The CDR3 DNA sequence: TGTGCCAGCAGCTTAGTCTCCGAAAACATTCAGTACTTC. Its protein product is CASSLVSENIQYF.